This T cell receptor (beta chain) was recovered during a study of Graves' ophthalmopathy and Graves' hyperthyroidism. V shed 4 bases, J shed 9 bases, and the junction held 8 bases outside the gene matches. CDR1 is KGHDR and CDR2 is SFDVKD in the germline V gene. The length of the CDR3 is 16 residues. For repertoire sequencing, the TCR beta CDR3 regions were amplified from RNA transcripts. The workflow started with a first-round RT-PCR run with HTBI primers and then moved on to a second-round multiplex PCR. TCRdb re-derived calls from the multiplex PCR reads in MiXCR, one entry per CDR3 protein. The sample has roughly 14,000 distinct CDR3 sequences, approximately 49% seen once.

This TCR was sampled from a woman aged 25 to 39 with Graves' ophthalmopathy. V usage is TRBV24-1 and J usage is TRBJ2-6; 10 nucleotides agree with TRBD1. Sequenced material: peripheral blood. The CDR3 DNA reads TGTGCCACCAGTGACCCTGGGACAGGGGCGGACAACGTCCTGACTTTC. Translation gives CATSDPGTGADNVLTF.